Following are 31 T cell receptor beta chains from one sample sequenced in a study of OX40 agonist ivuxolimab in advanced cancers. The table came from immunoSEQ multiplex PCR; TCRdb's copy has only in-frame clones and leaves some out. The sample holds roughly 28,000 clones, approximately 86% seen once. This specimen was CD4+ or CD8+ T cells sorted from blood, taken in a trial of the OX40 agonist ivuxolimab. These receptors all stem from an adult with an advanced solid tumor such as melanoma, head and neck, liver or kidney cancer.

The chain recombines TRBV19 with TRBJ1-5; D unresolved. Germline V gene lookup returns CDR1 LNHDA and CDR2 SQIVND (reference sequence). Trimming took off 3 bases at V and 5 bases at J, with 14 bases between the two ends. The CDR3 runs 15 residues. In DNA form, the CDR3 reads TGTGCCAGTAGTATTTGGTCGGGGAAGGATCAGCCCCAGCATTTT. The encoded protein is CASSIWSGKDQPQHF.

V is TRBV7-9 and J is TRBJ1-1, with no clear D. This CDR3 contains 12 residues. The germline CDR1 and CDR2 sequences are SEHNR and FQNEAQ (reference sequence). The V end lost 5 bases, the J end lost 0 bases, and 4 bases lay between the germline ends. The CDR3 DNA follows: TGTGCCAGCAGCCACTTGAACACTGAAGCTTTCTTT. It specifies CASSHLNTEAFF.

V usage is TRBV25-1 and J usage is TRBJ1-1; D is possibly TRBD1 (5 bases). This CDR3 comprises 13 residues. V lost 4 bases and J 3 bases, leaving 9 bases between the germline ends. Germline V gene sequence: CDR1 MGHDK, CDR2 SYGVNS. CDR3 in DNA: TGTGCCAGCAGTGGGCAGGGTTACACTGAAGCTTTCTTT. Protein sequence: CASSGQGYTEAFF.

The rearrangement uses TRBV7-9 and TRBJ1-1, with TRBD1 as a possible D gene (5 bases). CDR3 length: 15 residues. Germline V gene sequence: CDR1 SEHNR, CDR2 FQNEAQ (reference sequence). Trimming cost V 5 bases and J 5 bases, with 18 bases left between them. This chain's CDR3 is CASSPYRGAETEAFF. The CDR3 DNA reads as TGTGCCAGCAGCCCGTACAGAGGGGCAGAGACTGAAGCTTTCTTT.

For the CDR3, the DNA is TGTGCCAGCAGTGCCATGACAGGGTCCGGGGAGCTGTTTTTT. Its protein product is CASSAMTGSGELFF. This sequence joins TRBV27 and TRBJ2-2, with TRBD1 identical over 7 bases. Unmatched junction bases numbered 6, after V lost 5 bases and J lost 6 bases. The CDR3 runs to 14 residues. The germline CDR1 and CDR2 sequences are MNHEY and SMNVEV (reference sequence).

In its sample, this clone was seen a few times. The CDR3 sequence is CAISEFTNTGELFF. CDR3 bases: TGTGCCATCAGTGAGTTCACGAACACCGGGGAGCTGTTTTTT. J is TRBJ2-2 and V is TRBV10-3; D is uncertain. This CDR3 has 14 amino acids. The V gene lost 1 base and the J gene lost 0 bases, with 3 bases spanning the gap. Germline V gene data show CDR1 as ENHRY and CDR2 as SYGVKD.

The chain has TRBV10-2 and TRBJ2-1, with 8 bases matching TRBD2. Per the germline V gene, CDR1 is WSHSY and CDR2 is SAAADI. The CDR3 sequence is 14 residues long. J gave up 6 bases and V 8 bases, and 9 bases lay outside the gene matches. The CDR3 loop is CASGGAGGFNEQFF. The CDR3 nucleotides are TGCGCCAGCGGGGGGGCGGGGGGTTTCAATGAGCAGTTCTTC.

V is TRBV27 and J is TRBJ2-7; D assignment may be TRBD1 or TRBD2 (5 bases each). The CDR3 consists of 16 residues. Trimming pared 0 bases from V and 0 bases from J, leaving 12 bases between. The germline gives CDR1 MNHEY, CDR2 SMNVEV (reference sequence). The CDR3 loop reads CASSLSAGTSSYEQYF. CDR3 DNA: TGTGCCAGCAGTTTATCAGCCGGGACGAGCTCCTACGAGCAGTACTTC.

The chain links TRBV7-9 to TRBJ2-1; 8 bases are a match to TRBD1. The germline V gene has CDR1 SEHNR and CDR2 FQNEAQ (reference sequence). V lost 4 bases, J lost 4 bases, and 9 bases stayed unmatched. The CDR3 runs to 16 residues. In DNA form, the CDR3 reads TGTGCCAGCAGCTCCGCAGCCGGGACAGGATACAATGAGCAGTTCTTC. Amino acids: CASSSAAGTGYNEQFF.

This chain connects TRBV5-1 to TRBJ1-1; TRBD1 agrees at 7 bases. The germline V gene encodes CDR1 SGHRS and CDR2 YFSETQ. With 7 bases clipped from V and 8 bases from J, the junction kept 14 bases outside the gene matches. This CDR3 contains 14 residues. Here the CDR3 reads CASSQGQPFPEAFF. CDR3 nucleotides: TGCGCCAGCTCCCAGGGACAGCCTTTTCCGGAAGCTTTCTTT.

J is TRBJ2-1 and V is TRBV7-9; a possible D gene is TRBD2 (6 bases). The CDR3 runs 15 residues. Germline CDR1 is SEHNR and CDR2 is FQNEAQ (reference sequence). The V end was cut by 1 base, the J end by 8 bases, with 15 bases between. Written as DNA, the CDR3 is TGTGCCAGCAGCTTAGGGGTCCCGGAGGGAGATGAGCAGTTCTTC. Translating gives CASSLGVPEGDEQFF.

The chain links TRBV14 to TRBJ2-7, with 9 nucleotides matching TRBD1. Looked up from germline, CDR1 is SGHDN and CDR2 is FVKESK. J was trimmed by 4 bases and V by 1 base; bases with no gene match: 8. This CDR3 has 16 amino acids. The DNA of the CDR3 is TGTGCCAGCAGCCAAGTAGAACAGGGGGCGATATACGAGCAGTACTTC. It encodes CASSQVEQGAIYEQYF.

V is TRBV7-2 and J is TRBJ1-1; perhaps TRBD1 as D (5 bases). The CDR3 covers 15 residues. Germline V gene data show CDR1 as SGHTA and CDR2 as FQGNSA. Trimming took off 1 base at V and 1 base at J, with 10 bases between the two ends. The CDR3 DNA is TGTGCCAGCAGCTTAGTGGGGGGAGAGAACACTGAAGCTTTCTTT. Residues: CASSLVGGENTEAFF.

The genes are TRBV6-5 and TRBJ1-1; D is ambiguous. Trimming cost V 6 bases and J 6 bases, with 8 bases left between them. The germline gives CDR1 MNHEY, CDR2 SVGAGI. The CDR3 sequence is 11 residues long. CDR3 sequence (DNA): TGTGCCAGCAGCACGACCGCTGAAGCTTTCTTT. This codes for CASSTTAEAFF.

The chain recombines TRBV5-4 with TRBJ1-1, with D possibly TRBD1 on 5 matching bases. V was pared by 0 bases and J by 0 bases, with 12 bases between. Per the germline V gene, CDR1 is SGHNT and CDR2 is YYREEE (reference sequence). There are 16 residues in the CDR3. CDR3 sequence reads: CASSLGLPGVNTEAFF. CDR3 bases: TGTGCCAGCAGCTTGGGACTGCCGGGGGTGAACACTGAAGCTTTCTTT.

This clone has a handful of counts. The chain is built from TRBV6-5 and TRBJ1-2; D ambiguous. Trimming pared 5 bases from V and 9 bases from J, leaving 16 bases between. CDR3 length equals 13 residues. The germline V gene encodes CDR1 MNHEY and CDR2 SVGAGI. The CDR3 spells CASSAGDPMSYTF. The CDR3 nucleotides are TGTGCCAGCAGTGCAGGAGACCCAATGAGCTACACCTTC.

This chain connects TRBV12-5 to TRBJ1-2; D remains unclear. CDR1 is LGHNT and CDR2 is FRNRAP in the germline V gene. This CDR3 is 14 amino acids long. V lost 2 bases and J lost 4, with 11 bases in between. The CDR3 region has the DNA TGTGCTAGTGGTTTGAGTGAGCTCCTCTATGGCTACACCTTC. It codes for CASGLSELLYGYTF.

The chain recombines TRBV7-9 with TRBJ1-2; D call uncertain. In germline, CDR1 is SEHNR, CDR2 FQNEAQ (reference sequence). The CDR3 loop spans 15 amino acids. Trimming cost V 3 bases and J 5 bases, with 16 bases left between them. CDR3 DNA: TGTGCCAGCAGCTTGGGCGGCCCCGGGAGGTATGGCTACACCTTC. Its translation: CASSLGGPGRYGYTF.

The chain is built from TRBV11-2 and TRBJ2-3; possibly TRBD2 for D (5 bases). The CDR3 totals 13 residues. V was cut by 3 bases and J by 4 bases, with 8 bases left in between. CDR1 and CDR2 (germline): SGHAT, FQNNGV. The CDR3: CASSFSGSDTQYF. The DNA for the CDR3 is TGTGCCAGCAGCTTTTCGGGGTCAGATACGCAGTATTTT.

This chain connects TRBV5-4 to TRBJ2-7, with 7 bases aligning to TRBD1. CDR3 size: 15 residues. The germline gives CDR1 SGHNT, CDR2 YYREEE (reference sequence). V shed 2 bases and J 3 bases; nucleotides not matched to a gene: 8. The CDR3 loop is CASSLPGTAFYEQYF. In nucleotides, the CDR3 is TGTGCCAGCAGCTTACCCGGGACAGCCTTCTACGAGCAGTACTTC.

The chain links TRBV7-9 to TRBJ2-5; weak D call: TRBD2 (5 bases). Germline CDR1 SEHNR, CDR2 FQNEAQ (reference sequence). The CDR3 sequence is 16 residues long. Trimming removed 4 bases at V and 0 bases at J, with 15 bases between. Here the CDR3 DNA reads TGTGCCAGCAGCTCCACTAGGGCCAGGTACCAAGAGACCCAGTACTTC. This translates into CASSSTRARYQETQYF.

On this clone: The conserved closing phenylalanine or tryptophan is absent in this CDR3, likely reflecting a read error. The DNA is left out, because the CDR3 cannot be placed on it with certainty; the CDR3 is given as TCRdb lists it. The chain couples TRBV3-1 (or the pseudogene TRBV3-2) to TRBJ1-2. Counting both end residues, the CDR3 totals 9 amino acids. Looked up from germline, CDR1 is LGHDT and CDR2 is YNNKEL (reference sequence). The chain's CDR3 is CATRRGGTG.

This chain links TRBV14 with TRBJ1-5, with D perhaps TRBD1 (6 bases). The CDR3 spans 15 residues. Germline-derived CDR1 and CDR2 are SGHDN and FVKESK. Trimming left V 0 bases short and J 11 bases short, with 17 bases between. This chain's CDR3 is CASSQEFGGPTTQHF. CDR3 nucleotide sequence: TGTGCCAGCAGCCAAGAGTTCGGGGGGCCCACTACCCAGCATTTT.

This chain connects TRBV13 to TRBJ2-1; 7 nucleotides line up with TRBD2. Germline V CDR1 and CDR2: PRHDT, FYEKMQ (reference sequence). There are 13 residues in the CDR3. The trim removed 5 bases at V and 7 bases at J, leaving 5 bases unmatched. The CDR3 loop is CASSQRGRNEQFF. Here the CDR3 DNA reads TGTGCCAGCAGCCAGCGGGGCCGTAATGAGCAGTTCTTC.

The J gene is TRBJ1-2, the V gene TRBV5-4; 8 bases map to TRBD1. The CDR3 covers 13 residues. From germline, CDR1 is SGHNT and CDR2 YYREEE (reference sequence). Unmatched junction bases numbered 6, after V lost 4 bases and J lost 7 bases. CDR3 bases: TGTGCCAGCAGCGAGGGACAGGAAGGTGGCTACACCTTC. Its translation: CASSEGQEGGYTF.

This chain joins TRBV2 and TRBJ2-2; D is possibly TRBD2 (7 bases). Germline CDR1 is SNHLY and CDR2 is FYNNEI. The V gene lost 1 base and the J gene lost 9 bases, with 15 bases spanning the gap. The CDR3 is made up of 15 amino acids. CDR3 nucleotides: TGTGCCAGCAGTGAAGGTGGGGGGGCCGATAGGGAGCTGTTTTTT. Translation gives CASSEGGGADRELFF.

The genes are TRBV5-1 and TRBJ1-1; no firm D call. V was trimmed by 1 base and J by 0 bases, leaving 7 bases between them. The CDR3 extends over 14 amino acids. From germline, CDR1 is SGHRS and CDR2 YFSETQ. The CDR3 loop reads CASSLNNMNTEAFF. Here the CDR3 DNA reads TGCGCCAGCAGCTTGAACAACATGAACACTGAAGCTTTCTTT.

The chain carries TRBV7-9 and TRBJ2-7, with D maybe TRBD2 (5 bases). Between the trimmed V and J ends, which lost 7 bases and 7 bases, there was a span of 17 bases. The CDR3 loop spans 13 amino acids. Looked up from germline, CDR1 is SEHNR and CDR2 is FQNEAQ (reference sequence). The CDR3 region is CASTSPLGEEQYF. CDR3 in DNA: TGTGCCAGCACCTCCCCCCTCGGGGAGGAGCAGTACTTC.

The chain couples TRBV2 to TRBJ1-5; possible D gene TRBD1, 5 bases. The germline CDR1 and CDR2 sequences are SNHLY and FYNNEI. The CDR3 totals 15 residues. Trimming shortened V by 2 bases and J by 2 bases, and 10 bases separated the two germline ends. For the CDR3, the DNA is TGTGCCAGCAGTGAACACAGGTCTGGCAATCAGCCCCAGCATTTT. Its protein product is CASSEHRSGNQPQHF.

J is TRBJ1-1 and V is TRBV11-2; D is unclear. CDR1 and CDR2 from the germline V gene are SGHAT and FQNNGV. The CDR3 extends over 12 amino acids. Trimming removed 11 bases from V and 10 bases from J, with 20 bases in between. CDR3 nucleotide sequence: TGTGCCTCCTGCACTCTGGAACGGGTAGCTTTCTTT. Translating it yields CASCTLERVAFF. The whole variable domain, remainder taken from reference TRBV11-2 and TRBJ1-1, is EAGVAQSPRYKIIEKRQSVAFWCNPISGHATLYWYQQILGQGPKLLIQFQNNGVVDDSQLPKDRFSAERLKGVDSTLKIQPAKLEDSAVYLCASCTLERVAFFGQGTRLTVV.

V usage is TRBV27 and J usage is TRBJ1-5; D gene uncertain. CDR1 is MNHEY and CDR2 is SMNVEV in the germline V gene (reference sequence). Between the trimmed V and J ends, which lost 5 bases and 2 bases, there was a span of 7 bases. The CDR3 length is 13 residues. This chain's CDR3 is CASSGWGNQPQHF. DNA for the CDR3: TGTGCCAGCAGTGGCTGGGGCAATCAGCCCCAGCATTTT.